The sample holds a few counts of the clone carrying this T cell receptor (beta chain). The antigen remains undetermined. Combining a sample-barcoded 5' primer with a J-beta primer mix, a second PCR ran for 7 to 11 cycles. TCRdb processed the 5' RACE reads anew with MiXCR; each CDR3 protein has one entry. The top ten clones hold approximately 15% of a sample with 650,000 to 700,000 distinct CDR3 sequences, approximately 30% of them seen once. V lost 3 bases and J 3 bases, leaving 17 bases between the germline ends. This CDR3 spans 15 amino acids. Germline V gene sequence: CDR1 GTSNPN, CDR2 SVGIG (reference sequence). This sample is part of a study of blood T cells in healthy people across ages. General study findings and limits: Estimates of total diversity, which came from one million sequenced T cells, were considered to be underestimates.

Sequenced: blood. The TCR sequence derives from a woman at least 80 years old in good health. J is TRBJ1-2 and V is TRBV30; perhaps TRBD1 as D (5 bases). CDR3 sequence: CAWRAGARGDYGYTF. The DNA for the CDR3 is TGTGCCTGGAGAGCTGGGGCCCGGGGGGACTATGGCTACACCTTC.